One and the same sample provided the 2 T cell receptor beta chains below, sequenced in a study of T cell repertoires in cytomegalovirus infection (dated by TCRdb to 2018 to 2020). TCRdb records Illumina HiSeq 1500 as the sequencer. TCRdb trimmed public reads at Q25 via fastp, called clones via MiXCR and kept in-frame beta chains. Each record represents a unique CDR3 protein, reported with the most common genes and DNA among its rows. For this sample there are some 390,000 distinct CDR3 sequences; over 15% appear just once. The biggest ten clones account for 7.5% to 9.5% of the sample. The specimen was PBMCs. Receptors originate from a human donor in good health (CMV status not recorded). Some clones in this sample may be carry-over from other donors' samples.

This clonotype came up many times. The chain employs TRBV7-9 and TRBJ2-1; a weak D match, TRBD2 (6 bases). V was cut by 1 base and J by 7 bases, with 11 bases left in between. This CDR3 region has 14 residues. Germline values: CDR1 SEHNR, CDR2 FQNEAQ (reference sequence). The CDR3 nucleotides read TGTGCCAGCAGCTTAGGTCGAGCGGGTAATGAGCAGTTCTTC. It encodes CASSLGRAGNEQFF. Filled out from reference TRBV7-9 and TRBJ2-1, the complete variable domain reads DTGVSQNPRHKITKRGQNVTFRCDPISEHNRLYWYRQTLGQGPEFLTYFQNEAQLEKSRLLSDRFSAERPKGSFSTLEIQRTEQGDSAMYLCASSLGRAGNEQFFGPGTRLTVL.

V is TRBV12-3 or TRBV12-4 and J is TRBJ2-3; TRBD2 aligns across 9 bases. With 6 bases clipped from V and 12 bases from J, the junction kept 22 bases outside the gene matches. The CDR3 is made up of 17 amino acids. The CDR3 DNA is TGTGCCAGCAGCCGAAACTCGGGACAGATATTAGCGGGAGCCCAGTATTTT. Its protein is CASSRNSGQILAGAQYF.